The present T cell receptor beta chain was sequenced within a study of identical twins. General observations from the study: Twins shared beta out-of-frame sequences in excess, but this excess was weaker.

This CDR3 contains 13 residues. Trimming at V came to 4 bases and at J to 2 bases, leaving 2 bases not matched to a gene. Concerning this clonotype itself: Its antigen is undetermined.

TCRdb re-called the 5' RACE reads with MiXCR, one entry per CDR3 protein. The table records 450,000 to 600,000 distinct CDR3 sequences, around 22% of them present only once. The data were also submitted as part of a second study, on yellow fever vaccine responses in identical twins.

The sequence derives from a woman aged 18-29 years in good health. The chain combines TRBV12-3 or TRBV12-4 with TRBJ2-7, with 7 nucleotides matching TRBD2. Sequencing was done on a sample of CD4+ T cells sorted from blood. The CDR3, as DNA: TGTGCCAGCAGTTATAGCGGGCCCTACGAGCAGTACTTC. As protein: CASSYSGPYEQYF.